Reported below is one T cell receptor beta chain. Its antigen remains unidentified. This sample was taken from a study of early T cells in non-severe SARS-CoV-2 infection. Whole-study findings and limits: The matching step, a VDJdb search, favored anti-spike CD8 responses and missed private and CD4 specificities.

Tagging with unique molecular identifiers was applied to individual cDNA molecules. TCRdb ran MiXCR on the 5' RACE reads and lists one entry per CDR3 protein. The data show 43,000 or so distinct CDR3 sequences, 6% to 8.5% seen once. Looked up from germline, CDR1 is SGHTA and CDR2 is FQGTGA. The CDR3 runs to 14 residues. Trimming pared 5 bases from V and 5 bases from J, leaving 15 bases between. Sample: whole blood. V is TRBV7-3 and J is TRBJ1-1, with TRBD1 as a possible D gene (6 bases). The TCR originated in an adult who was a healthcare worker with PCR-confirmed SARS-CoV-2 infection or an uninfected control (not recorded which). CDR3 protein: CASSPSLQGTEAFF. DNA of the CDR3: TGTGCCAGCAGCCCGTCACTACAGGGAACTGAAGCTTTCTTT.